This TCR beta chain was retrieved from a study of control samples from healthy donors and cancer patients. Profiling relied on immunoSEQ multiplex PCR, and the TCRdb table lists in-frame clones only, not all of them. Altogether about 410,000 clones are present, 75% to 95% being singletons, with the ten largest covering around 6.4%. This TCR was recovered from a man aged 40-55 years with head and neck cancer. Sequencing was done on a sample of PBMCs.

CDR3 coding DNA: TGCGCCAGCAGCCAAGAAGGTTTCAGCTCCTACGAGCAGTACTTC. This gives the protein CASSQEGFSSYEQYF. This chain connects TRBV4-3 to TRBJ2-7; D ambiguous. CDR1 LGHNA and CDR2 YSLEER come from the germline V gene. CDR3 length: 15 residues. Between the trimmed V and J ends, which lost 0 bases and 0 bases, there was a span of 9 bases.